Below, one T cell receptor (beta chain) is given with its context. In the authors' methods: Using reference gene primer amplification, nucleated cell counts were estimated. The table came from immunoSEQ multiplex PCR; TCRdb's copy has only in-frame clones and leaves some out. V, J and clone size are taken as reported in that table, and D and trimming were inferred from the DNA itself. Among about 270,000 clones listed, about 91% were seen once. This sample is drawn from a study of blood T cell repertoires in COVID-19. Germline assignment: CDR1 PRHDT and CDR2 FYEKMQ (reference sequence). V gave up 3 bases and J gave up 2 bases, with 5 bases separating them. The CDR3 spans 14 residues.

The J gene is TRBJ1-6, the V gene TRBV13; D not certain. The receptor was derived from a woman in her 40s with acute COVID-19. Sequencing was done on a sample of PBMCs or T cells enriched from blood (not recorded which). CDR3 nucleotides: TGTGCCAGCAGCTTGGGCCCCTATAATTCACCCCTCCACTTT. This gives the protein CASSLGPYNSPLHF.